This TCR beta chain was retrieved from a study of T cells in localized non-small cell lung cancer. Assay: immunoSEQ multiplex PCR; the TCRdb copy retains only in-frame clones and omits some. This sample yields some 34,000 clones, of which 80% are seen a single time; more than 15% belongs to the top ten. Relative to its sample, this clone is medium-sized. The sequence derives from a male donor older than 55 with stage III squamous cell lung carcinoma. This specimen was peripheral blood, taken before any cancer treatment.

The CDR3 sequence: CASSSGGGANQPQHF. The CDR3 bases are TGTGCCAGCAGCTCAGGAGGAGGGGCCAATCAGCCCCAGCATTTT. The V and J genes are TRBV2 and TRBJ1-5, with a possible D match to TRBD1 (5 bases). Germline V gene lookup returns CDR1 SNHLY and CDR2 FYNNEI. The CDR3 is 15 amino acids. V was trimmed by 6 bases and J by 3 bases, leaving 15 bases between them.